This TCR beta chain was documented in a study of blood T cells in healthy people across ages. General study results and limits: With unsorted PBMCs, a conclusive comparison of naive versus antigen-experienced cells was not possible.

With 6 bases clipped from V and 4 bases from J, the junction kept 11 bases outside the gene matches. The germline gives CDR1 SGHTA, CDR2 FQGNSA. This CDR3 is built from 16 residues. Through a sample-barcoded 5' primer and a J-beta primer mix, a second PCR was run for about 6 to 11 cycles. TCRdb reanalysed the 5' RACE reads using MiXCR and keeps one entry per CDR3 protein. The sample lists hundreds of thousands of distinct CDR3 sequences; 45% to 50% were seen once. This clonotype was observed a few times. Its specificity is not known. Total RNA amounts of at least 6 micrograms were extracted per sample.

This clonotype originated in a man younger than 40 in good health. The source material was blood. The chain recombines TRBV7-2 with TRBJ2-3; TRBD1 matches 9 bases. The CDR3 bases are TGTGCCAGCAGGGATATTACAGGGGGCGTCGCAGATACGCAGTATTTT. Translation gives CASRDITGGVADTQYF.